These T cell receptor beta chains were read from a single sample in a study of human T cells and chemical hapten exposure. TCRdb ran MiXCR on the RACE reads and lists one entry per CDR3 protein. The sample shows approximately 100,000 distinct CDR3 sequences, approximately 11% of them seen only once. The source was whole blood, collected in connection with sensitization to the hapten diphenylcyclopropenone (DPC). These receptors were collected from a woman in her 40s with alopecia areata. Some clones in this sample may be carry-over from other donors' samples. The CDR3 runs from the conserved cysteine through the conserved F or W. The order of the fields is D gene, clone size, J gene, V gene, CDR3 DNA, CDR3 protein. A D gene is named only where the DNA matches it firmly. Clone size appears in some rows only: once, few, many, or a class for an expanded clone.

TRBD1 - TRBJ2-2 TRBV4-1 TGCGCCAGTGCGACAGGGACCGGGGAGCTGTTTTTT CASATGTGELFF
TRBD1 - TRBJ2-2 TRBV4-3 TGCGCCAGCAGCCAAGAGACAGGGGGCAACACCGGGGAGCTGTTTTTT CASSQETGGNTGELFF
TRBD2 - TRBJ2-3 TRBV2 TGTGCCAGCAGTCCTAGCGGGGTCGCCACAGATACGCAGTATTTT CASSPSGVATDTQYF
TRBD1 once TRBJ2-5 TRBV29-1 TGCAGCGCTCTGACAGGGACGACTAAAGAGACCCAGTACTTC CSALTGTTKETQYF
- few TRBJ2-2 TRBV7-2 TGTGCCAGCAGTATCGACAGGAACACCGGGGAGCTGTTTTTT CASSIDRNTGELFF
- few TRBJ2-7 TRBV20-1 TGCAGTGCGAGGACACCGGCGGCCTACGAGCAGTACTTC CSARTPAAYEQYF
- - TRBJ2-5 TRBV14 TGTGCCAGCAGCCCGGAGTGGGGATTCGGAGAGACCCAGTACTTC CASSPEWGFGETQYF
- many TRBJ2-1 TRBV4-3 TGCGCCAGCAGCCAAGTCGGCAAGGCCAACTACAATGAGCAGTTCTTC CASSQVGKANYNEQFF
TRBD2 many TRBJ2-5 TRBV4-2 TGTGCCAGCAGCCCAGGACTAGCGGAAGAGACCCAGTACTTC CASSPGLAEETQYF
TRBD1 - TRBJ2-7 TRBV5-1 TGCGCCAGCAGCTTCAACCCCGGGTGGACAGGGGTCCCCTACGAGCAGTACTTC CASSFNPGWTGVPYEQYF
TRBD1 - TRBJ1-6 TRBV18 TGTGCCAGCTCACCAGGGACAGGCTCCTATAATTCACCCCTCCACTTT CASSPGTGSYNSPLHF
TRBD2 few TRBJ2-5 TRBV6-6 TGTGCCAGCAGCCTCGGGGGGAGCCAAGAGACCCAGTACTTC CASSLGGSQETQYF
- few TRBJ2-1 TRBV29-1 TGCAGCGTTAGCCCCTGGGAACCAAGCTCCTACAATGAGCAGTTCTTC CSVSPWEPSSYNEQFF
TRBD2 few TRBJ2-7 TRBV12-3/TRBV12-4 TGTGCCAGCAGCCTAGCGGGGGCCTCCTACGAGCAGTACTTC CASSLAGASYEQYF
TRBD2 few TRBJ2-1 TRBV6-5 TGTGCCAGCAGTACGCGGACTAGCGGGACCGACAATGAGCAGTTCTTC CASSTRTSGTDNEQFF
TRBD1 few TRBJ2-7 TRBV18 TGTGCCAGCTCACCTAGGACAGGTCCCTACGAGCAGTACTTC CASSPRTGPYEQYF
TRBD2 few TRBJ2-7 TRBV18 TGTGCCAGCTCTCCATTTGTCTCCCCGGGACTAGCGGGGGCCTCCTACGAGCAGTACTTC CASSPFVSPGLAGASYEQYF
- many TRBJ2-2 TRBV5-5 TGTGCCAGCCGTAGGACAGCCTCTGCCGGGGAGCTGTTTTTT CASRRTASAGELFF
TRBD1 many TRBJ2-3 TRBV18 TGTGCCAGCTCACCACCGGGACAGCACATAAGCACAGATACGCAGTATTTT CASSPPGQHISTDTQYF
- - TRBJ1-1 TRBV18 TGTGCCAGCTCACCACCACAGGGCACTGAAGCTTTCTTT CASSPPQGTEAFF
- - TRBJ1-2 TRBV28 TGTGCCAGCAGATTTGGCAGGAACTATGGCTACACCTTC CASRFGRNYGYTF
TRBD2 few TRBJ2-2 TRBV28 TGTGCCAGCAGCAAAACTAGCGGTACGAACACCGGGGAGCTGTTTTTT CASSKTSGTNTGELFF
TRBD2 few TRBJ2-1 TRBV24-1 TGTGCCACCAGTGATCGAGGGACTAGCGGACGCTCCTACAATGAGCAGTTCTTC CATSDRGTSGRSYNEQFF
- - TRBJ2-1 TRBV6-2/TRBV6-3 TGTGCCAGCAGTTACGGTGTTTCTTACAATGAGCAGTTCTTC CASSYGVSYNEQFF
- many TRBJ2-3 TRBV18 TGTGCCAGCTCAGATCTGTGGGGGACCGATACGCAGTATTTT CASSDLWGTDTQYF
- - TRBJ1-6 TRBV7-2 TGTGCCAGCAGCTTAGAGGGGCGGAATAATTCACCCCTCCACTTT CASSLEGRNNSPLHF
TRBD1 few TRBJ2-7 TRBV10-3 TGTGCCATCAGTGAGTCAGACAGGGGCCCCTACGAGCAGTACTTC CAISESDRGPYEQYF
- - TRBJ1-2 TRBV29-1 TGCAGCGTTGCCGGGGCCGGTGGCTACACCTTC CSVAGAGGYTF
- many TRBJ2-6 TRBV29-1 TGCAGTACGCTTGGTGGGTCTGGGGCCAACGTCCTGACTTTC CSTLGGSGANVLTF
- few TRBJ1-3 TRBV30 TGTGCCTCTACAGGGTATATAAGTGGAAACACCATATATTTT CASTGYISGNTIYF
- - TRBJ2-2 TRBV5-1 TGCGCCAGCAGCTTGGAAACATTCAGTGAGCTGTTTTTT CASSLETFSELFF
- many TRBJ1-2 TRBV15 TGTGCCACCAGCAGAGAGCGGGCTACGGCCTATGGCTACACCTTC CATSRERATAYGYTF
- few TRBJ1-1 TRBV27 TGTGCCAGCAGTCCGCCCCCCCAGGTAATGGGAACTGAAGCTTTCTTT CASSPPPQVMGTEAFF
- few TRBJ2-5 TRBV5-1 TGCGCCAGCAGCTTGCGTGGGAGCGGCCAAGAGACCCAGTACTTC CASSLRGSGQETQYF
- - TRBJ1-5 TRBV4-3 TGCGCCAGCAGCCAAGAGGCAGGGCCCCTTAGCAATCAGCCCCAGCATTTT CASSQEAGPLSNQPQHF
- many TRBJ2-7 TRBV14 TGTGCCAGCAGCCAAGCTAACAGGGTCTACGAGCAGTACTTC CASSQANRVYEQYF
- - TRBJ1-1 TRBV5-5 TGTGCCAGCAGCTTGACGTTGAACACTGAAGCTTTCTTT CASSLTLNTEAFF
TRBD2 many TRBJ2-7 TRBV4-3 TGCGCCAGCAGCCAAGGGGGGGGGTCCTACGAGCAGTACTTC CASSQGGGSYEQYF
- many TRBJ1-2 TRBV7-2 TGTGCCAGCATAAGCGGGGGGCTCCCCTTAACAGATGGCTACACCTTC CASISGGLPLTDGYTF
TRBD1 - TRBJ2-1 TRBV7-2 TGTGCCAGCAGCCCACCAAGGGGGACAGGGGGCTACAATGAGCAGTTCTTC CASSPPRGTGGYNEQFF
TRBD2 - TRBJ2-7 TRBV6-2/TRBV6-3 TGTGCCAGCAGTTACCTCCTCGGACTAGCGGTCTCCTACGAGCAGTACTTC CASSYLLGLAVSYEQYF
- - TRBJ1-1 TRBV28 TGTGCCAGCAGTTTAGGTTGGAGACAGTGGAACACTGAAGCTTTCTTT CASSLGWRQWNTEAFF
- few TRBJ1-5 TRBV12-3/TRBV12-4 TGTGCCAGCAGTTTAGGACTGACCGGGGATCAGCCCCAGCATTTT CASSLGLTGDQPQHF
- many TRBJ2-2 TRBV18 TGTGCCAGCTCAAGAAAGGGACAGAACACCGGGGAGCTGTTTTTT CASSRKGQNTGELFF
- many TRBJ2-7 TRBV20-1 TGCAGTGCCTCCTCGTTGGGTTTTAGCTCCTACGAGCAGTACTTC CSASSLGFSSYEQYF
- few TRBJ1-1 TRBV4-3 TGCGCCAGCAGCCAAGAGACCAGGGCTCGTGAAGCTTTCTTT CASSQETRAREAFF
TRBD1 - TRBJ1-1 TRBV20-1 TGCAGTGCTAGCCCAACCCTGACAGGGGAAAAGAGAATGGGCACTGAAGCTTTCTTT CSASPTLTGEKRMGTEAFF
TRBD1 many TRBJ2-1 TRBV2 TGTGCCAGCAGGATGGGACAGGGGGCCTACAATGAGCAGTTCTTC CASRMGQGAYNEQFF
- - TRBJ2-7 TRBV6-5 TGTGCCAGCAGTTTAGGGGAGGGGGCGTTCTCCCACGAGCAGTACTTC CASSLGEGAFSHEQYF
- many TRBJ2-6 TRBV25-1 TGTGCCAGCAGTGGGTGGCGCTCTGGGGCCAACGTCCTGACTTTC CASSGWRSGANVLTF
TRBD1 many TRBJ2-3 TRBV7-2 TGTGCCAGCAGCTCGCAGGGGGCTAGCACAGATACGCAGTATTTT CASSSQGASTDTQYF
- few TRBJ2-3 TRBV6-5 TGTGCCAGCAGTTACTCTTCGGGGAGTCGCACAGATACGCAGTATTTT CASSYSSGSRTDTQYF
TRBD1 - TRBJ2-7 TRBV30 TGTGCCTGGAGTAAGGACAGGGTTATCCACGAGCAGTACTTC CAWSKDRVIHEQYF
- - TRBJ2-3 TRBV6-5 TGTGCCAGCAGTTACTCGAATGGGGTTTACACAGATACGCAGTATTTT CASSYSNGVYTDTQYF
- many TRBJ1-1 TRBV7-8 TGTGCCAGCAGCTTAGGTCTAGGAGTTTCCACTGAAGCTTTCTTT CASSLGLGVSTEAFF
- - TRBJ2-3 TRBV7-9 TGTGCCAGCAGCTCTGCCGGGACATCTACCGCAGATACGCAGTATTTT CASSSAGTSTADTQYF
TRBD2 many TRBJ2-7 TRBV7-2 TGTGCCAGCAGCCACGGCGGGGGGGGACTAGCCTACGAGCAGTACTTC CASSHGGGGLAYEQYF
- - TRBJ1-5 TRBV19 TGTGCCAGTAGTGAGCCCCGGGGCGCTATCAATCAGCCCCAGCATTTT CASSEPRGAINQPQHF
- - TRBJ2-7 TRBV6-2/TRBV6-3 TGTGCCAGCAGTCGTCGGGTGGACGAGCAGTACTTC CASSRRVDEQYF
TRBD2 - TRBJ2-3 TRBV10-3 TGTGCCATCAGTGACCGACTAGCGGCAGATACGCAGTATTTT CAISDRLAADTQYF